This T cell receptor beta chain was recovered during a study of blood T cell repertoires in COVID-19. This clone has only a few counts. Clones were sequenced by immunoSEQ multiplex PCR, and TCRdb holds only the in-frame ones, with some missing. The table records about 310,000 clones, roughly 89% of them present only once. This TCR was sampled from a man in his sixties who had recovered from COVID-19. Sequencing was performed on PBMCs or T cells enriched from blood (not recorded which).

The CDR3 coding sequence is TGCAGTGCTAGTATCTGGGGGGGAAAACTGTTTTTT. It translates to CSASIWGGKLFF. J is TRBJ1-4 and V is TRBV20-1, with D possibly being TRBD1 (5 bases). Germline-derived CDR1 and CDR2 are DFQATT and SNEGSKA (reference sequence). Deletions cut 3 bases from V and 10 bases from J, with 12 bases between. The CDR3 spans 12 residues.